The rows below give T cell receptor beta chains drawn from one sample of a study of response to subunit inactivated influenza vaccine. TCRdb redid the calling of the RT-PCR reads with MiXCR, one entry per CDR3 protein. There are fewer than 650,000 distinct CDR3 sequences in the sample; roughly 13% occur only once, and around 13% lies in the top ten. Sequenced material: PBMCs from blood, taken 35 to 45 days after vaccination. These receptors were obtained from a man aged 45-65 years who received an inactivated influenza vaccine. CDR3s include the opening cysteine and the closing phenylalanine or tryptophan. A D gene is named only where the DNA matches it firmly. Rows may omit the clone size; those that give it use once, few, many or a size class.

TRBJ2-3,TRBV10-3,TRBD1,few,CAISLGQGLTDTQYF,TGTGCCATCAGCCTGGGACAGGGCCTTACAGATACGCAGTATTTT
TRBJ2-3,TRBV11-2,.,few,CASSLGRRRDTQYF,TGTGCCAGCAGCTTAGGAAGGAGGAGAGATACGCAGTATTTT
TRBJ2-5,TRBV7-9,TRBD1,.,CASSSDRQGETQYF,TGTGCCAGCAGCTCCGATCGACAGGGGGAGACCCAGTACTTC
TRBJ2-3,TRBV7-2,TRBD2,.,CASSLVRLAGGTDTQYF,TGTGCCAGCAGCTTAGTTCGCCTAGCGGGGGGCACAGATACGCAGTATTTT
TRBJ2-3,TRBV6-6,TRBD1,.,CASRPDRGTQYF,TGTGCCAGCAGACCGGACAGGGGTACGCAGTATTTT
TRBJ2-1,TRBV20-1,.,.,CSAILGANNEQFF,TGCAGTGCAATACTCGGGGCAAACAATGAGCAGTTCTTC
TRBJ1-2,TRBV29-1,.,.,CSVVEGANYGYTF,TGCAGCGTTGTCGAAGGAGCTAACTATGGCTACACCTTC
TRBJ2-1,TRBV6-2/TRBV6-3,TRBD2,few,CASSTWTSGGSQQFF,TGTGCCAGCAGCACCTGGACTAGCGGGGGGTCCCAGCAGTTCTTC
TRBJ1-6,TRBV5-6,.,few,CASSSTGTAYNSPLHF,TGTGCCAGCAGTTCTACCGGGACGGCTTATAATTCACCCCTCCACTTT
TRBJ2-3,TRBV12-3/TRBV12-4,.,.,CASRVNGRGDTQYF,TGTGCCAGCAGGGTCAACGGAAGAGGGGATACGCAGTATTTT
TRBJ1-6,TRBV7-2,.,.,CASSLEYTVGSPLHF,TGTGCCAGCAGCTTAGAGTACACCGTAGGTTCACCCCTCCACTTT
TRBJ1-1,TRBV7-9,.,many,CASSLSQIRTEAFF,TGTGCCAGCAGCTTGTCCCAAATAAGGACTGAAGCTTTCTTT
TRBJ2-7,TRBV6-4,TRBD1,.,CASSPQGAGEQYF,TGTGCCAGCAGTCCACAGGGGGCAGGCGAGCAGTACTTC
TRBJ1-2,TRBV4-2,TRBD1,.,CASSLGQGRGVGYTF,TGTGCCAGCAGCCTTGGACAGGGGCGAGGAGTTGGCTACACCTTC
TRBJ2-7,TRBV14,.,once,CASSRTPPAWSEEQYF,TGTGCCAGCAGCCGAACCCCCCCCGCGTGGTCGGAAGAGCAGTACTTC
TRBJ2-1,TRBV10-3,TRBD2,.,CAIRTSGGPSYNEQFF,TGTGCCATCAGGACTAGCGGGGGACCCTCCTACAATGAGCAGTTCTTC
TRBJ2-7,TRBV28,.,many,CASSFGGLSYEQYF,TGTGCCAGCAGTTTCGGGGGACTCTCCTACGAGCAGTACTTC
TRBJ2-2,TRBV7-2,.,few,CASSPSQAGLGELFF,TGTGCCAGCAGCCCAAGCCAGGCCGGCCTCGGGGAGCTGTTTTTT
TRBJ2-7,TRBV19,.,few,CASSTEQGRLTYEQYF,TGTGCCAGTAGTACCGAACAGGGCCGACTTACCTACGAGCAGTACTTC
TRBJ2-1,TRBV7-8,TRBD2,.,CASSLASFPSGAISYNEQFF,TGTGCCAGCAGCTTAGCGAGTTTTCCTAGCGGGGCTATCTCCTACAATGAGCAGTTCTTC
TRBJ2-7,TRBV27,TRBD1,.,CASSPGGPGQGIYEQYF,TGTGCCAGCAGCCCTGGGGGACCGGGACAGGGTATTTACGAGCAGTACTTC
TRBJ1-5,TRBV29-1,TRBD1,.,CSAGDRGGQPQHF,TGCAGCGCCGGGGACAGGGGGGGACAGCCCCAGCATTTT
TRBJ2-3,TRBV10-3,TRBD2,few,CAIRRTSGGLDTQYF,TGTGCCATCCGCCGGACTAGCGGGGGGCTGGATACGCAGTATTTT
TRBJ2-2,TRBV2,.,.,CASSGRSGAGELFF,TGTGCCAGCAGTGGTAGGAGTGGGGCCGGGGAGCTGTTTTTT
TRBJ2-3,TRBV29-1,TRBD2,.,CSVERVPLAGVSDTQYF,TGCAGCGTTGAAAGGGTACCTCTAGCGGGAGTATCAGATACGCAGTATTTT
TRBJ2-7,TRBV5-4,.,.,CASSLSGLATTEQYF,TGTGCCAGCAGCTTGTCAGGACTCGCGACTACCGAGCAGTACTTC
TRBJ1-6,TRBV7-2,.,.,CASSLEGLGSPLHF,TGTGCCAGCAGCTTAGAGGGGTTAGGGTCACCCCTCCACTTT
TRBJ1-6,TRBV5-1,.,many,CASSSGLLDSYNSPLHF,TGCGCCAGCAGCTCGGGACTGCTAGACTCCTATAATTCACCCCTCCACTTT
TRBJ1-5,TRBV6-5,.,few,CASSYSGNSNQPQHF,TGTGCCAGCAGTTACTCGGGGAATAGCAATCAGCCCCAGCATTTT
TRBJ1-2,TRBV6-6,.,.,CASRYRENYGYTF,TGTGCCAGCAGGTACAGGGAAAACTATGGCTACACCTTC
TRBJ1-2,TRBV12-3/TRBV12-4,TRBD1,.,CASSFQQGAGGYTF,TGTGCCAGCAGTTTTCAACAGGGGGCGGGTGGCTACACCTTC
TRBJ1-4,TRBV10-3,.,few,CAIGGYGEKLFF,TGTGCCATCGGGGGTTACGGCGAAAAACTGTTTTTT
TRBJ2-1,TRBV11-1,TRBD2,once,CASSPPGTSAPSSYNEQFF,TGTGCCAGCAGCCCCCCCGGGACTAGCGCCCCGAGCTCCTACAATGAGCAGTTCTTC
TRBJ2-1,TRBV24-1,.,few,CATSDPGYEQFF,TGTGCCACCAGTGATCCCGGGTATGAGCAGTTCTTC
TRBJ2-1,TRBV5-1,.,few,CASSLDRPTNEQFF,TGCGCCAGCAGCTTGGACAGGCCGACGAATGAGCAGTTCTTC
TRBJ2-3,TRBV7-2,.,many,CASSFARGDTQYF,TGTGCCAGCAGCTTCGCCCGGGGAGATACGCAGTATTTT
TRBJ2-7,TRBV12-3/TRBV12-4,TRBD2,.,CASTFSGRDYEQYF,TGTGCCAGCACCTTTAGCGGGAGAGACTACGAGCAGTACTTC